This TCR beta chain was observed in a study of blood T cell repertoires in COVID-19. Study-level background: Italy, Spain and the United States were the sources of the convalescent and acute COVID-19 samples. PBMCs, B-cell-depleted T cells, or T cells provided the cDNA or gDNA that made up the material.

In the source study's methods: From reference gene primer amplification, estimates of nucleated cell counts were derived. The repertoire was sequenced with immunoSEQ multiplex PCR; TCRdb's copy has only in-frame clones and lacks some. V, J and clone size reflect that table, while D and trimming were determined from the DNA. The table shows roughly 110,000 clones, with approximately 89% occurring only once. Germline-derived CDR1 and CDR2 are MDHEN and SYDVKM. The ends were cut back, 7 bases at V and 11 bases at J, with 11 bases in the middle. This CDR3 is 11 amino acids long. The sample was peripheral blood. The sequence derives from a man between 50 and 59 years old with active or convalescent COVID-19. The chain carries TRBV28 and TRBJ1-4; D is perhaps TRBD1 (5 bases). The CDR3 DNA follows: TGTGCCAGCATCTTCGGGGGGAAACTGTTTTTT. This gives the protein CASIFGGKLFF.